The TCR beta chain described here comes from a study of T cell repertoires in cytomegalovirus infection. Whole-study context: Epitope selection comprised recently identified HLA-C-restricted CMV epitopes and well-studied HLA-B-restricted CMV epitopes. Matching HLA type and CMV infection were both indicated by public TCR beta signatures.

This clonotype was observed a handful of times. The antigen remains undetermined. TCRdb re-analysed the reads in MiXCR, keeping a single row per CDR3 protein. The table records 900,000 to 950,000 distinct CDR3 sequences, roughly 31% of them present only once. Germline V gene lookup returns CDR1 DFQATT and CDR2 SNEGSKA (reference sequence). The CDR3 is made up of 16 amino acids. The V segment lost 2 bases and the J segment 5 bases; nucleotides outside the gene matches: 13. This receptor was taken from a human donor in good health (CMV status not recorded). Some clones in this sample may be carry-over from other donors' samples. The rearrangement uses TRBV20-1 and TRBJ2-3; 7 nucleotides agree with TRBD1. The specimen was cultured CD8+ T cells from PBMCs, collected from culture after CMV antigen stimulation. CDR3: CSARTQGLRAIDTQYF. In DNA, the CDR3 is TGCAGTGCTAGAACACAGGGGCTGAGGGCGATAGATACGCAGTATTTT.